The rows below give T cell receptor beta chains drawn from one sample of a study of B cell selection in AIRE deficiency. Measured with immunoSEQ multiplex PCR; TCRdb has only the in-frame clones, and not every one. The sample includes about 25,000 clones, around 95% of them seen just once. Sequencing was carried out using CD4+CD127+ conventional T cells sorted from PBMCs. Receptor source: a human donor in good health. The CDR3 runs from the conserved cysteine through the conserved F or W. Fields, in order: D gene, J gene, clone size, V gene, CDR3 DNA, CDR3 protein. D genes are given only for firm matches. Size tells how often a clone was seen (once, few, many) or the class of an expanded clone, and some rows leave it out.

TRBD1 TRBJ2-7 NA TRBV19 TGTGCCAGTAGTACCGCCGGGACAGGAGCCTACGAGCAGTACTTC CASSTAGTGAYEQYF
TRBD2 TRBJ2-2 NA TRBV7-7 TGTGCCCGGGCGGGAGGGCGTCTCACCGGGGAGCTGTTTTTT CARAGGRLTGELFF
NA TRBJ1-5 NA TRBV11-2 TGTGCCAGCAGCTTAGTTCGAGGGTTCCCCCAGCATTTT CASSLVRGFPQHF
NA TRBJ1-5 once TRBV2 TGTGCCAGCGGTGGGTCTTTAAATCAGCCCCAGCATTTT CASGGSLNQPQHF
NA TRBJ1-2 NA TRBV6-4 TGTGCCAGCAGCGCGGGACTACGGGACTATGGCTACACCTTC CASSAGLRDYGYTF
TRBD2 TRBJ2-1 NA TRBV5-1 TGCGCCAGCAGCTTGGTGATCGGGACTAGCGGTGGCTATGAGCAGTTCTTC CASSLVIGTSGGYEQFF
NA TRBJ2-1 NA TRBV19 TGTGCCAGTAGTATAGGGGGGGGGCAGGATGAGCAGTTCTTC CASSIGGGQDEQFF
TRBD2 TRBJ2-3 NA TRBV9 TGTGCCAGCAGCCGTAGCGGGGGACAAAAAGATACGCAGTATTTT CASSRSGGQKDTQYF
TRBD1 TRBJ2-7 NA TRBV11-2 TGTGCCAGCAGCTCGTGGGACAGGGGGCCCTACGAGCAGTACTTC CASSSWDRGPYEQYF
TRBD1 TRBJ2-7 once TRBV7-9 TGTGCCAGCAGCTATCCCGACAGGGTCCACGAGCAGTACTTC CASSYPDRVHEQYF
NA TRBJ1-2 NA TRBV4-1 TGCGCCAGCAGCCAAGCCTCCGGCTATGGCTACACCTTC CASSQASGYGYTF
TRBD1 TRBJ1-2 NA TRBV28 TGTGCCAGCAGCTTGCAGGGGGCGACCTATGGCTACACCTTC CASSLQGATYGYTF
TRBD2 TRBJ2-3 NA TRBV5-1 TGCGCCAGCAGTACGGGGGGACCAGATACGCAGTATTTT CASSTGGPDTQYF